This TCR beta chain was identified in a study of blood T cells in healthy people across ages. The CDR3 is made up of 14 amino acids. Trimming cost V 2 bases and J 0 bases, with 8 bases left between them. The V gene's germline CDR1 is MNHEY and CDR2 SVGEGT. Study-wide results and caveats: Estimates of total diversity, which came from one million sequenced T cells, were considered to be underestimates. Age advanced and TCR beta diversity per million T cells fell, roughly linearly.

Together with a sample-barcoded 5' primer, a J-beta primer mix was included in a second PCR lasting about 6 to 11 cycles. MiXCR, applied by TCRdb to the 5' RACE reads, yields one record per CDR3 protein. The data contain approximately 2,000,000 distinct CDR3 sequences, about 39% of them singletons. This clonotype was seen ten or more times. Antigen: not known. The receptor was derived from a human donor in good health. The sample taken for sequencing was blood. This chain uses TRBV6-2 or TRBV6-3 with TRBJ2-7; no clear D. The CDR3 DNA sequence: TGTGCCAGCAGTTACCCCAAGGCCTCCTACGAGCAGTACTTC. Residues: CASSYPKASYEQYF.